This is a list of T cell receptor beta chains from one sample in a study of vaccination and CD4 T cells after COVID-19. TCRdb re-called the PCR reads with MiXCR, one entry per CDR3 protein. Altogether 23,000 or so distinct CDR3 sequences are present, roughly two thirds being singletons, with the ten largest covering about a fifth. For these TCRs, the target antigens are not known. The sequenced sample was CD4+ T cells from blood, cultured in vitro, obtained after SARS-CoV-2 vaccination. The source of these receptors is a human donor who received a COVID-19 vaccine. Each CDR3 is given with its conserved first and last residue. The D gene is left open where the match is weak. Only part of the rows carry a size: once, few, many, or a class if the clone is expanded.

abundance	v_gene	d_gene	j_gene	CDR3nt	CDR3aa
.	TRBV7-8	.	TRBJ1-5	TGTGCCAGCAGCGTCAGCAATCAGCCCCAGCATTTT	CASSVSNQPQHF
.	TRBV7-2	.	TRBJ1-5	TGTGCCAGCAGGCTCGACAGAAATCAGCCCCAGCATTTT	CASRLDRNQPQHF
few	TRBV20-1	.	TRBJ1-1	TGCAGTGCTAGGGGGGGACCCACTGAAGCTTTCTTT	CSARGGPTEAFF
.	TRBV11-2	.	TRBJ1-1	TGTGCCAGCAGCTTAAAAACAGGGACGTACTTTGGTGAAGCTTTCTTT	CASSLKTGTYFGEAFF
.	TRBV7-2	.	TRBJ2-7	TGTGCCAGCAGTCTGATAGCAGGAACCTACGAGCAGTACTTC	CASSLIAGTYEQYF
.	TRBV6-1	TRBD1	TRBJ1-1	TGTGCCAGCAGTACAGGGGACCCGAACACTGAAGCTTTCTTT	CASSTGDPNTEAFF
.	TRBV6-5	.	TRBJ1-5	TGTGCCAGCAGTTACAGTACAGGGCAAGGTCAGCCCCAGCATTTT	CASSYSTGQGQPQHF
.	TRBV2	TRBD1	TRBJ1-4	TGTGCCAGCAGTGAAGAGACAGGGGGAGGTAATGAAAAACTGTTTTTT	CASSEETGGGNEKLFF
.	TRBV7-9	.	TRBJ1-2	TGTGCCAGCAGCCATAAAAGGCCCCCGGGGCAGGGTGGCTACACCTTC	CASSHKRPPGQGGYTF
.	TRBV20-1	.	TRBJ2-3	TGCAGTCCCCGGCATGTCCCAGATACGCAGTATTTT	CSPRHVPDTQYF
.	TRBV6-1	TRBD1	TRBJ1-2	TGTGCCAGCAGCACGGACAGGAAAGGAGGCTACACCTTC	CASSTDRKGGYTF
.	TRBV24-1	TRBD2	TRBJ2-1	TGTGCCACCAGTGATTTGTCGGGGGGGCTCGGCAATGAGCAGTTCTTC	CATSDLSGGLGNEQFF
.	TRBV7-2	.	TRBJ1-2	.	CASSLVGGGTF
.	TRBV19	.	TRBJ1-5	TGTGCCAGTAGTACGGAGGGGTTGGAGCCCCAGCATTTT	CASSTEGLEPQHF
.	TRBV6-1	TRBD1	TRBJ2-3	TGTGCCAGCAGTGCAGGGGGATTTAGGATTACGCAGTATTTT	CASSAGGFRITQYF
.	TRBV25-1	TRBD2	TRBJ2-3	TGTGCCAGCAGTGGACTCGGGACTAGCGGGGGACCCACAGATACGCAGTATTTT	CASSGLGTSGGPTDTQYF
.	TRBV9	TRBD1	TRBJ1-5	TGTGCCAGCAGCGAGGGACAGGGGAATTTGCCCCAGCATTTT	CASSEGQGNLPQHF
.	TRBV6-5	.	TRBJ2-7	TGTGCCAGCAGTTACTCGGGGCCGGGACACCCCTACGAGCAGTACTTC	CASSYSGPGHPYEQYF
once	TRBV7-9	TRBD1	TRBJ1-2	TGTGCCAGCAGCATAGCTGGGACAGGGGTCTATGGCTACACCTTC	CASSIAGTGVYGYTF
.	TRBV19	TRBD1	TRBJ1-1	TGTGCCAGTAGTCCCCGGACAGGGGATATGAACACTGAAGCTTTCTTT	CASSPRTGDMNTEAFF
.	TRBV5-1	.	TRBJ1-1	TGCGCCAGCAGCTTGGACAGGGCTACTGAAGCTTTCTTT	CASSLDRATEAFF
few	TRBV15	TRBD1	TRBJ2-7	TGTGCCACCCGCACTTGGACAGGGTCCAACGAGCAGTACTTC	CATRTWTGSNEQYF
few	TRBV20-1	.	TRBJ1-1	TGCAGTGCTAGAGCCCGGGACGGGCTCCTTGGGGAAGCTTTCTTT	CSARARDGLLGEAFF
.	TRBV27	TRBD2	TRBJ2-3	TGTGCCAGCAGTTCTTTAGCGGGGGGAAACACAGATACGCAGTATTTT	CASSSLAGGNTDTQYF
.	TRBV7-3	.	TRBJ1-3	TGTGCCAGCAGCCCATCGGACACCCGCTCTGGAAACACCATATATTTT	CASSPSDTRSGNTIYF
.	TRBV5-1	.	TRBJ1-5	TGCGCCAGCAGCTCGGGGACAAGCAATCAGCCCCAGCATTTT	CASSSGTSNQPQHF
.	TRBV10-1	.	TRBJ1-1	TGCGCCAGCAGCCCAGGGACCACTGGTACTGAAGCTTTCTTT	CASSPGTTGTEAFF
.	TRBV7-3	TRBD1	TRBJ1-5	TGTGCCAGCAGCTTATTGGACAGGGGGCATCAGCCCCAGCATTTT	CASSLLDRGHQPQHF
.	TRBV6-5	.	TRBJ1-5	TGTGCCAGCAGTTACTCATTCAGCGGACAGAATCAGCCCCAGCATTTT	CASSYSFSGQNQPQHF
.	TRBV30	.	TRBJ2-5	TGTGCCTGGACGAAGGGTGAGGAGACCCAGTACTTC	CAWTKGEETQYF
.	TRBV6-1	.	TRBJ2-2	TGTGCCAGCAGCTTGGGACCGTACCTCGATACCACCGGGGAGCTGTTTTTT	CASSLGPYLDTTGELFF
.	TRBV12-3/TRBV12-4	.	TRBJ2-2	TGTGCCAGCAGTTTAGGAAACACCGGGGAGCTGTTTTTT	CASSLGNTGELFF
.	TRBV20-1	.	TRBJ2-5	TGCAGTGCTAGAGATTCTGGGGCGGTCCAAGAGACCCAGTACTTC	CSARDSGAVQETQYF
few	TRBV15	TRBD1	TRBJ1-1	TGTGCCACCAGCCCAGACAGGGCGAACACTGAAGCTTTCTTT	CATSPDRANTEAFF
.	TRBV19	.	TRBJ1-1	TGTGCCAGTAAGGGATTGGAAGCTTTCTTT	CASKGLEAFF
few	TRBV6-1	.	TRBJ1-1	TGTGCCAGCATGGGAATAGGTACTGAAGCTTTCTTT	CASMGIGTEAFF
.	TRBV7-2	.	TRBJ1-1	TGTGCCAGCAACTTCGTCGGGGAGAATGAAGCTTTCTTT	CASNFVGENEAFF
.	TRBV2	.	TRBJ2-2	TGTGCCAGCAGTGAATTTCCACAGAAACACACCGGGGAGCTGTTTTTT	CASSEFPQKHTGELFF
few	TRBV24-1	TRBD2	TRBJ2-3	TGTGCCACCAGCATCCTAGCGGGGGCTGGGGATACGCAGTATTTT	CATSILAGAGDTQYF
few	TRBV20-1	TRBD1	TRBJ1-1	TGCAGTGCTAGAGGGGGACAGGGGAGGGCTGAAGCTTTCTTT	CSARGGQGRAEAFF
.	TRBV7-2	TRBD1	TRBJ2-7	TGTGCCAGCAGCTTGGGACAGGGAGGGGGCGAGCAGTACTTC	CASSLGQGGGEQYF
.	TRBV6-1	.	TRBJ2-7	TGTGCCAGCAGACGGACATACTCCTACGAGCAGTACTTC	CASRRTYSYEQYF